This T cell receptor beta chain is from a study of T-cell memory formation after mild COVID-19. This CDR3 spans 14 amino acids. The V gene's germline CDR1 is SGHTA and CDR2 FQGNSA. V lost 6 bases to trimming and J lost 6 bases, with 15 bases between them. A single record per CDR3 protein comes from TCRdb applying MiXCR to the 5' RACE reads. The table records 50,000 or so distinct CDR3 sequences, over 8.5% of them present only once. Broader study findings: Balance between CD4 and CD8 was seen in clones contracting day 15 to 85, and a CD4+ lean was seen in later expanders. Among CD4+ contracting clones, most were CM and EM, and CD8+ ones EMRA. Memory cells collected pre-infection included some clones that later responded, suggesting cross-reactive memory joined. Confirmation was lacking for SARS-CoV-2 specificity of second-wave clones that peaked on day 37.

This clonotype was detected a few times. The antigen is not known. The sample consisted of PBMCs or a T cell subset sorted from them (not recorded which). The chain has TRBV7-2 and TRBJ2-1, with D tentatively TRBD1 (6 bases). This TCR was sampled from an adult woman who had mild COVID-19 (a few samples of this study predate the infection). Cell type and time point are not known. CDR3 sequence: CASRVSRGLNEQFF. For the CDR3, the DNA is TGTGCCAGCAGGGTTAGCAGGGGCCTCAATGAGCAGTTCTTC.